The T cell receptor (beta chain) described here comes from a study of CD8+CD57+ T cells in acquired aplastic anemia (dated 2018 in TCRdb). In terms of the full investigation: Extracted DNA from sorted CD4+ and CD8+ cells averaged approximately 3 ug, ranging from roughly 0.19 to 27.4 ug. Mean read counts for healthy donor samples were about 10 million for CD4+ cells and under 14 million for CD8+ cells.

In the study, sorted CD4+ and CD8+ blood T cells from patients with severe aplastic anemia and from healthy subjects underwent deep sequencing of TCR repertoires. Ficoll-Paque density gradient centrifugation was used to isolate peripheral blood mononuclear cells. Before DNA extraction, CD4+ and CD8+ T cells were sorted with FACS or magnetic beads. Profiling of TCR beta VDJ combinations and CDR3 sequences used genomic DNA as the template. TCR repertoire sequencing was run on an Illumina HiSeq 2000. Turning to the authors' computational methods: TRBV/TRBJ rearrangement plots, CDR3 size and DJ length profiles, and Simpson's diversity index were used to assess repertoires. The immunodominant clone was defined as the most abundant DNA sequence in deep sequencing data. CDR3 amino acid sequences were checked for sharing between subjects and were compared against published repertoires and the VDJdb database. TCRdb reworked the public reads: Q25 trimming with fastp, MiXCR clone assembly, productive beta chains retained. All rows with the same CDR3 protein become a single entry with the most common DNA and genes. The V and J calls, along with clone size, are taken from TCRdb and not from the paper's own processing. For this sample the table gives under 150,000 distinct CDR3 sequences, of which 41% were detected only once. The ten largest clonotypes hold 8% to 9% of the sample.

This clonotype was seen a few times. The specificity of this receptor is unknown. No per-base quality is available; no much larger clone lies one base away. The paper as a whole reports these results and caveats: Although twenty-nine CD8+ CDR3 sequences were shared by patients and controls, these sequences appeared highly expressed in patients and within the immunodominant clones of patients. CD8+ Simpson's diversity did not differ significantly between patients and healthy controls (P=0.060).

The CDR3, cysteine through phenylalanine, is 13 amino acids long. The CDR3 DNA has 39 bases and is translated from base 1. The CDR1 and CDR2 encoded by the germline V gene are SGHNT and YENEEA. V is shortened by 5 bases, J by 6 bases, and the region joining them spans 13 bases. This receptor was identified in a human donor in good health, serving as a control. Sequencing was performed on sorted CD4+, CD8+, or CD8+CD57+ T cells (not recorded which) from PBMCs. The V and J segments used are TRBV11-3 and TRBJ1-1, and perhaps TRBD1 as D gene, on 6 matching bases. The CDR3 reads CASSPRRGPEAFF. The DNA is TGTGCCAGCAGCCCGCGCCGGGGGCCTGAAGCTTTCTTT.